This TCR beta chain was obtained from a study of blood T cell repertoires in COVID-19. Method: immunoSEQ multiplex PCR; TCRdb's copy keeps in-frame clones and lacks some. The sample lists 200,000 to 250,000 clones; around 90% were seen once. What the recovered Cohort 3 donors had was two negative PCRs, clearance, or symptom resolution. The receptor comes from a woman in her twenties or thirties who had recovered from COVID-19. The sample was PBMCs or T cells enriched from blood (not recorded which).

The CDR3, as DNA: TGTGCCAGCTCTCCGACTAGCGGGCGAGGGAATACGCAGTATTTT. This sequence encodes CASSPTSGRGNTQYF. The V call is TRBV18, the J call TRBJ2-3; 10 bases agree with TRBD2. Losses at the gene ends were 6 bases for V and 7 bases for J; bases not matched to a gene: 10. Per the germline V gene, CDR1 is KGHSH and CDR2 is LQKENI. The CDR3 totals 15 residues. The whole variable domain, filled in from reference TRBV18 and TRBJ2-3, reads NAGVMQNPRHLVRRRGQEARLRCSPMKGHSHVYWYRQLPEEGLKFMVYLQKENIIDESGMPKERFSAEFPKEGPSILRIQQVVRGDSAAYFCASSPTSGRGNTQYFGPGTRLTVL.